These T cell receptor beta chains were read from a single sample in a study of tumor-infiltrating lymphocytes in primary liver carcinoma. TCRdb redid the calling of the multiplex PCR reads with MiXCR, one entry per CDR3 protein. The sample includes over 100,000 distinct CDR3 sequences, around two thirds seen only once; the top ten take over 8%. The sample comprised tumor-adjacent normal liver tissue. These receptors were taken from a woman aged 55-70 years with primary liver carcinoma and hepatitis B virus infection. CDR3s include the opening cysteine and the closing phenylalanine or tryptophan. The order of the fields is D gene, V gene, clone size, J gene, CDR3 DNA, CDR3 protein. D genes are given only for firm matches. The size field is filled for only some rows; it gives once, few, many or a size class.

TRBD2,TRBV6-5,NA,TRBJ2-5,TGTGCCAGCAGTCCGCGTGGAGTGCTAGCGGGCCAAGAGACCCAGTACTTC,CASSPRGVLAGQETQYF
NA,TRBV6-1,few,TRBJ2-5,TGTGCCAGCAGTGTGCAGGGGGGAGACCAAGAGACCCAGTACTTC,CASSVQGGDQETQYF
TRBD2,TRBV6-5,NA,TRBJ2-6,TGTGCCAGCGGACCCCACCCCATAGCGGGATACCTTCCCCCTTCCATCTCTGGGGCCAACGTCCTGACTTTC,CASGPHPIAGYLPPSISGANVLTF
TRBD1,TRBV29-1,NA,TRBJ2-5,TGCAGCGTTGAGGGGGACAGTGGGAAGACTGAAGAGACCCGGTACTTC,CSVEGDSGKTEETRYF
NA,TRBV5-1,NA,TRBJ2-7,TGCACCAGCAGCACAACACAGCCTGGCTCCTACGAGCAGTACTTC,CTSSTTQPGSYEQYF
TRBD1,TRBV29-1,NA,TRBJ1-2,TGCAGCGCAACAGAGGGACAGGGACACAACTATGGCTACATCTTC,CSATEGQGHNYGYIF
TRBD1,TRBV12-3/TRBV12-4,NA,TRBJ1-3,TGTGTCAGCAGGCCGGACAGGGTTTTTGGAAACACCATATATTTT,CVSRPDRVFGNTIYF
NA,TRBV7-9,NA,TRBJ2-7,TGTGCCAGCAACCCCCCAAACAATGACAGGTGCAATTACGAGCAGTACTTC,CASNPPNNDRCNYEQYF
NA,TRBV29-1,many,TRBJ2-3,TGCAGCGTTGAGACCGGGGCAGATACGCAGTATTTT,CSVETGADTQYF
NA,TRBV11-1,NA,TRBJ2-1,TGTGCCAGCAGCATCGGCACGGATTACGAGCAGTTCTTC,CASSIGTDYEQFF
NA,TRBV5-1,few,TRBJ2-5,TGCGCCAGCAGCTTTGGTAGGATACAAGAGACCCAGTACTTC,CASSFGRIQETQYF
NA,TRBV29-1,NA,TRBJ2-7,TGCAGCGCTGGGGTTTCCTCCTATGAGCAGTGCTTC,CSAGVSSYEQCF
NA,TRBV14,NA,TRBJ2-1,TGTGCCAGCAGCCAAGTGGGCGGGACTGACCTCGGTGAGCAGTTCTTC,CASSQVGGTDLGEQFF
NA,TRBV29-1,NA,TRBJ2-1,TGCAGTGTTGGTGAGGCAGTAGGTGAGCAGTTCTTC,CSVGEAVGEQFF